These 19 T cell receptor beta chains originate from one sample sequenced in a study of CD8+ T cells in alopecia areata. RNA extraction was followed by reverse transcription into cDNA, which acted as the sequencing template. Generated by immunoSEQ multiplex PCR, the TCRdb table keeps only in-frame clones and is missing some. This sample has about 150,000 clones, with around 71% found just once. Stated treatment: oral pan-JAK inhibitor, 5-10 mg twice daily. Sequencing was performed on CD4+ T cells sorted from blood, taken at week 4, from a patient treated with tofacitinib. Receptor source: a human donor with alopecia areata.

This clone was observed a few times. The V call is TRBV6-5, the J call TRBJ2-3; maybe TRBD2 (6 bases). Per germline, CDR1 MNHEY and CDR2 SVGAGI. The V end lost 4 bases, the J end lost 6 bases, and 8 bases lay between the germline ends. The CDR3 runs to 12 residues. The chain's CDR3 is CASSLGRDTQYF. CDR3 bases: TGTGCCAGCAGTTTGGGGAGGGATACGCAGTATTTT.

The chain links TRBV30 to TRBJ2-7; 8 bases line up with TRBD1. Germline CDR1 reads GTSNPN; CDR2 reads SVGIG (reference sequence). V was pared by 2 bases and J by 3 bases, with 6 bases of the junction left unmatched. CDR3 length equals 14 residues. Here the CDR3 DNA reads TGTGCCTGGAGTTGGACAGGGCGATACTACGAGCAGTACTTC. Translated: CAWSWTGRYYEQYF.

V gene TRBV18 combines with J gene TRBJ1-2, with no clear D. The V end was cut by 2 bases, the J end by 4 bases, with 11 bases between. Per the germline V gene, CDR1 is KGHSH and CDR2 is LQKENI. The CDR3 length is 14 residues. Written as DNA, the CDR3 is TGTGCCAGCTCACCAAGTACGGTACCCTATGGCTACACCTTC. Translating gives CASSPSTVPYGYTF.

V usage is TRBV25-1 and J usage is TRBJ1-2, with 8 positions matching TRBD1. Germline loops: CDR1 MGHDK, CDR2 SYGVNS. Trimming cost V 3 bases and J 4 bases; bases outside gene matches: 4. The CDR3 has 14 residues. CDR3 sequence: CASSEGQGAYGYTF. CDR3 DNA: TGTGCCAGCAGTGAGGGGCAGGGGGCCTATGGCTACACCTTC.

This chain connects TRBV29-1 to TRBJ1-4; D not certain. The germline CDR1 and CDR2 sequences are SQVTM and ANQGSEA. The length of the CDR3 is 12 residues. V was cut by 5 bases and J by 6 bases, with 10 bases left in between. The CDR3 DNA is TGCAGCGTTACGGCGGGTTATGAAAAACTGTTTTTT. This sequence encodes CSVTAGYEKLFF.

Comments on this clone: The same CDR3 is also encoded by other DNA sequences in this sample. The chain carries TRBV6-5 and TRBJ1-1, with D unresolved. This CDR3 region has 13 residues. Deletions cut 0 bases from V and 0 bases from J, with 2 bases between. Germline values: CDR1 MNHEY, CDR2 SVGAGI. CDR3 region: CASSYSLNTEAFF. The DNA for the CDR3 is TGTGCCAGCAGTTACTCCTTGAACACTGAAGCTTTCTTT.

The chain couples TRBV29-1 to TRBJ1-2; TRBD1 matches 9 bases. V shed 2 bases and J 8 bases; nucleotides not matched to a gene: 6. This CDR3 contains 13 residues. The V gene's germline CDR1 is SQVTM and CDR2 ANQGSEA. This chain's CDR3 is CSVERQGGEGYTF. Here the CDR3 DNA reads TGCAGCGTTGAAAGACAGGGGGGCGAAGGCTACACCTTC.

This rearrangement joins TRBV4-3 to TRBJ2-5, with a weak D call TRBD2 (6 bases). The V end was cut by 1 base, the J end by 4 bases, with 19 bases between. The CDR3 covers 17 residues. Looked up from germline, CDR1 is LGHNA and CDR2 is YSLEER. CDR3 amino acids: CASSQALLGGVGETQYF. CDR3 bases: TGCGCCAGCAGCCAAGCCCTTTTAGGCGGGGTCGGAGAGACCCAGTACTTC.

This clone appeared a few times. This chain joins TRBV7-2 and TRBJ1-2; TRBD1 aligns across 7 bases. CDR1 is SGHTA and CDR2 is FQGNSA in the germline V gene. The V and J ends lost 4 bases and 4 bases, in that order; junction bases with no gene match: 3. This CDR3 is 13 amino acids long. CDR3: CASSSRGGYGYTF. The CDR3 bases are TGTGCCAGCAGCTCCAGGGGGGGCTATGGCTACACCTTC.

The chain has TRBV29-1 and TRBJ2-7, with 9 positions matching TRBD1. CDR1 is SQVTM and CDR2 is ANQGSEA in the germline V gene. V shed 7 bases and J 6 bases; nucleotides not matched to a gene: 7. The CDR3 extends over 12 amino acids. Here the CDR3 reads CSGTGQGREQYF. The CDR3 DNA reads as TGCAGCGGCACGGGACAGGGCCGCGAGCAGTACTTC.

This rearrangement joins TRBV19 to TRBJ1-1; the D gene is possibly TRBD1 (6 bases). The CDR3 consists of 13 residues. V dropped 4 bases and J dropped 3 bases, with 9 bases sitting between them. Germline CDR1 and CDR2: LNHDA and SQIVND (reference sequence). Written as DNA, the CDR3 is TGTGCCAGTAGTAGGGGGCTCCACACTGAAGCTTTCTTT. Protein product: CASSRGLHTEAFF.

The gene calls are TRBV7-2 and TRBJ2-7; D is unclear. The CDR3 extends over 13 amino acids. V lost 7 bases, J lost 3 bases, and 13 bases lay in between. Germline assignment: CDR1 SGHTA and CDR2 FQGNSA. CDR3 sequence: CASTPRPDYEQYF. The CDR3 coding sequence is TGTGCCAGCACCCCACGCCCAGACTACGAGCAGTACTTC. The whole variable domain, remainder taken from reference TRBV7-2 and TRBJ2-7, is GAGVSQSPSNKVTEKGKDVELRCDPISGHTALYWYRQSLGQGLEFLIYFQGNSAPDKSGLPSDRFSAERTGGSVSTLTIQRTQQEDSAVYLCASTPRPDYEQYFGPGTRLTVT.

The chain links TRBV9 to TRBJ2-1, with TRBD2 identical over 10 bases. The trim removed 2 bases at V and 0 bases at J, leaving 5 bases unmatched. The CDR3 length is 17 residues. The germline gives CDR1 SGDLS, CDR2 YYNGEE. The CDR3 loop is CASSVGTSGVSYNEQFF. The DNA for the CDR3 is TGTGCCAGCAGCGTCGGTACTAGCGGGGTCTCCTACAATGAGCAGTTCTTC.

The J gene is TRBJ1-2, the V gene TRBV29-1; 10 bases match TRBD1. The CDR3 has 13 residues. The V segment lost 5 bases and the J segment 4 bases; nucleotides outside the gene matches: 4. Germline CDR1 is SQVTM and CDR2 is ANQGSEA. The CDR3 reads CSVTTGGSYGYTF. Here the CDR3 DNA reads TGCAGCGTTACGACAGGGGGCAGCTATGGCTACACCTTC. Supplemented by reference TRBV29-1 and TRBJ1-2, the full variable domain reads SAVISQKPSRDICQRGTSLTIQCQVDSQVTMMFWYRQQPGQSLTLIATANQGSEATYESGFVIDKFPISRPNLTFSTLTVSNMSPEDSSIYLCSVTTGGSYGYTFGSGTRLTVV.

The sample holds many counts of this clone. The chain links TRBV4-1 to TRBJ2-5; D call uncertain. Germline assignment: CDR1 MGHRA and CDR2 YSYEKL. The CDR3 runs 12 residues. V was pared by 2 bases and J by 1 base, with 2 bases between. CDR3 in DNA: TGCGCCAGCAGCCAACCCCAAGAGACCCAGTACTTC. It translates to CASSQPQETQYF.

This clone has only one observation. The CDR3 loop reads CACLDSTNEQFF. CDR3 nucleotides: TGTGCCTGCCTGGACAGTACCAATGAGCAGTTCTTC. The chain is built from TRBV30 and TRBJ2-1; TRBD1 is a possible D gene (6 bases). The germline V and J ends were trimmed by 6 bases and 6 bases, with 12 bases remaining between them. Germline V lookup: CDR1 GTSNPN, CDR2 SVGIG (reference sequence). The CDR3 sequence is 12 residues long. Full variable domain (remainder filled in from reference TRBV30 and TRBJ2-1): SQTIHQWPATLVQPVGSPLSLECTVEGTSNPNLYWYRQAAGRGLQLLFYSVGIGQISSEVPQNLSASRPQDRQFILSSKKLLLSDSGFYLCACLDSTNEQFFGPGTRLTVL.

This chain links TRBV7-9 with TRBJ2-3; perhaps TRBD2 as D (6 bases). CDR3 length: 16 residues. The germline V and J ends were trimmed by 3 bases and 0 bases, with 13 bases remaining between them. CDR1 is SEHNR, CDR2 FQNEAQ, per germline (reference sequence). This CDR3 reads CASSLGDFQSTDTQYF. The CDR3 nucleotides read TGTGCCAGCAGCTTGGGGGACTTTCAGAGCACAGATACGCAGTATTTT.

V gene TRBV25-1 combines with J gene TRBJ1-6; 8 bases match TRBD1. The CDR3 loop spans 15 amino acids. The J segment lost 5 bases and the V segment lost 3 bases, leaving 3 bases of the junction unmatched. Germline CDR1 MGHDK, CDR2 SYGVNS. The CDR3: CASSDPTGDNSPLHF. CDR3 nucleotide sequence: TGTGCCAGCAGTGATCCGACAGGGGATAATTCACCCCTCCACTTT.

The chain employs TRBV6-6 and TRBJ2-7, with D hard to call. The V end was cut by 5 bases, the J end by 3 bases, with 11 bases between. The CDR3 has 13 residues. Germline-derived CDR1 and CDR2 are MNHNY and SVGAGI (reference sequence). CDR3 sequence reads: CASSQRTDYEQYF. The DNA of the CDR3 is TGTGCCAGCAGTCAGAGGACGGACTACGAGCAGTACTTC.